These T cell receptor beta chains were read from a single sample in a study of blood T cell repertoires in COVID-19. Some clones are missing from TCRdb's copy, which holds only in-frame ones; the method was immunoSEQ multiplex PCR. The sample includes around 200,000 clones, around 86% of them seen just once. The material sequenced was PBMCs or T cells enriched from blood (not recorded which). The receptors here all came from a woman between 40 and 55 years old with acute COVID-19. Both conserved end residues are part of each CDR3. D genes are given only for firm matches. Clone size, where shown, is once, few, many, or a class for clones that have expanded.

size: -; J: TRBJ2-3; V: TRBV3-1/TRBV3-2; D: -; CDR3: CASSHYPAFQDTQYF; DNA: TGTGCCAGCAGCCACTATCCAGCGTTCCAAGATACGCAGTATTTT
size: -; J: TRBJ1-2; V: TRBV3-1/TRBV3-2; D: -; CDR3: CASSQLGGREDGYTF; DNA: TGTGCCAGCAGCCAACTAGGGGGGAGGGAAGATGGCTACACCTTC
size: -; J: TRBJ1-2; V: TRBV7-8; D: -; CDR3: CASSLMGNREYYGYTF; DNA: TGTGCCAGCAGTCTAATGGGAAACAGGGAGTACTATGGCTACACCTTC
size: once; J: TRBJ1-5; V: TRBV23-1; D: -; CDR3: CASSQATDSDQPQHF; DNA: TGCGCCAGCAGTCAAGCTACAGATTCTGATCAGCCCCAGCATTTT
size: -; J: TRBJ1-2; V: TRBV5-1; D: TRBD1; CDR3: CASSFEINRGYGYTF; DNA: TGCGCCAGCAGCTTCGAGATTAACAGGGGCTATGGCTACACCTTC
size: -; J: TRBJ2-2; V: TRBV11-2; D: -; CDR3: CASSSPGLRNTGELFF; DNA: TGTGCCAGCAGCTCCCCGGGACTCCGGAACACCGGGGAGCTGTTTTTT
size: -; J: TRBJ2-1; V: TRBV19; D: TRBD1; CDR3: CASSITQGTEQFF; DNA: TGTGCCAGTAGTATCACACAGGGGACTGAGCAGTTCTTC
size: -; J: TRBJ1-1; V: TRBV27; D: -; CDR3: CASSLLGEGNTEAFF; DNA: TGTGCCAGCAGTTTACTTGGGGAGGGGAACACTGAAGCTTTCTTT
size: -; J: TRBJ2-2; V: TRBV7-8; D: -; CDR3: CASSPTGNTGELFF; DNA: TGTGCCAGCAGCCCGACAGGGAACACCGGGGAGCTGTTTTTT
size: -; J: TRBJ2-5; V: TRBV5-6; D: -; CDR3: CASSLRNYRYQETQYF; DNA: TGTGCCAGCAGCCTACGTAATTACAGATACCAAGAGACCCAGTACTTC